This TCR beta chain was observed in a study of T cells in Graves' hyperthyroidism and ophthalmopathy. Study details: The authors collected peripheral blood at initial diagnosis, before any treatment. Study-level results: A model built on 13 V-J features separated ophthalmopathy from stable hyperthyroidism.

The source material, RNA transcripts, was used to amplify TCR beta CDR3 regions. The TCR CDR3 first-round RT-PCR relied on the HTBI primer set. One entry per CDR3 protein results from TCRdb running MiXCR on the multiplex PCR reads. This table holds about 840,000 distinct CDR3 sequences, 35% to 40% found once. Extraction of PBMCs used around 9.6 ml of fresh peripheral blood. This clonotype was counted between two and nine times. What it binds is not known. The sequencing sample was made of blood. The receptor was derived from a man between 18 and 29 years old with Graves' hyperthyroidism.

The CDR3 DNA reads as TGTGCCAGCAGCTCCGGGACAGGGGCTACCTACGAGCAGTACTTC. This sequence encodes CASSSGTGATYEQYF. The chain links TRBV14 to TRBJ2-7, with 10 positions matching TRBD1. The CDR3 is 15 residues long. With 5 bases clipped from V and 2 bases from J, the junction kept 6 bases outside the gene matches. Germline V lookup: CDR1 SGHDN, CDR2 FVKESK.